A selection of T cell receptor beta chains follows, all from one sample in a study of blood T cells in healthy people across ages. TCRdb used MiXCR to reprocess the 5' RACE reads, holding one entry per CDR3 protein. The sample consists of more than 650,000 distinct CDR3 sequences, about 53% of them appearing once. The sequenced sample was blood. Receptors originate from an older man in good health. CDR3s include the opening cysteine and the closing phenylalanine or tryptophan. Only some rows state a clone size, as once, few, many or a class for expanded clones.

v_gene	abundance	j_gene	CDR3aa
TRBV18	-	TRBJ2-7	CASSPREGAVYDEQYF
TRBV7-2	-	TRBJ1-6	CASSLAFIGSSYNSPLHF
TRBV30	-	TRBJ1-2	CAWSIGTSGYTF
TRBV11-2	few	TRBJ2-4	CASSISGTMNIQYF
TRBV12-5	few	TRBJ2-5	CASGLVEPRTVEETQYF
TRBV20-1	-	TRBJ2-5	CSASSTGTSGNKETQYF
TRBV20-1	once	TRBJ2-1	CSAERFDYEQFF
TRBV5-1	few	TRBJ2-6	CASSPRGVKSGANVLTF
TRBV25-1	few	TRBJ2-5	CASSEQTQYF
TRBV11-2	-	TRBJ2-7	CASSLVSSGSFFGHEQYF
TRBV24-1	-	TRBJ2-1	CATSDGGRSSRDEQFF
TRBV6-5	-	TRBJ2-5	CASSYSRKGGEQYF
TRBV9	-	TRBJ2-1	CASSVAPLAVAYNEQFF
TRBV5-1	-	TRBJ1-1	CASSGGQGNTEAFF
TRBV6-1	few	TRBJ2-4	CASSEATGGLSKNIQYF
TRBV11-2	-	TRBJ2-2	CASSLLASYRTGELFF
TRBV3-1	few	TRBJ1-2	CASSQEDQGGGGYTF
TRBV2	-	TRBJ2-1	CASSEQGQGGNEQFF
TRBV7-8	few	TRBJ2-7	CASSFTGDEQYF
TRBV20-1	-	TRBJ1-1	CSANPLIAEAFF
TRBV9	-	TRBJ2-2	CASSSRTGGTGELFF
TRBV18	few	TRBJ2-1	CASSPRGAEQFF
TRBV29-1	-	TRBJ2-5	CSVRQGSELETQYF